The next 5 T cell receptor beta chains were all read from a single sample in a study of radiotherapy plus CTLA-4 blockade in lung cancer. Only in-frame clones appear in the TCRdb table, and some are missing; sequencing was by immunoSEQ multiplex PCR. The data show about 88,000 clones, about three quarters seen once. The sequences come from peripheral blood, collected from a patient treated with radiotherapy plus ipilimumab. Every receptor here comes from a human donor with non-small cell lung cancer that progressed on radiotherapy plus ipilimumab.

CDR3 protein: CASSVASEINEQFF. CDR3 nucleotide sequence: TGTGCCAGCAGCGTCGCCAGCGAAATCAATGAGCAGTTCTTC. The chain recombines TRBV14 with TRBJ2-1; D gene unclear. Trimming shortened V by 5 bases and J by 6 bases, and 14 bases separated the two germline ends. This CDR3 is 14 amino acids long. The germline V gene encodes CDR1 SGHDN and CDR2 FVKESK. Full variable domain (outside the CDR3, taken from reference TRBV14 and TRBJ2-1): EAGVTQFPSHSVIEKGQTVTLRCDPISGHDNLYWYRRVMGKEIKFLLHFVKESKQDESGMPNNRFLAERTGGTYSTLKVQPAELEDSGVYFCASSVASEINEQFFGPGTRLTVL.

This clone counts as medium-sized. This chain uses TRBV19 with TRBJ1-5; D gene uncertain. The CDR3 contains 15 residues. Germline loops: CDR1 LNHDA, CDR2 SQIVND (reference sequence). Trimming removed 2 bases at V and 2 bases at J, with 10 bases between. The CDR3 region is CASSIRDGGNQPQHF. The CDR3 nucleotides are TGTGCCAGTAGTATACGAGACGGGGGCAATCAGCCCCAGCATTTT.

This rearrangement joins TRBV2 to TRBJ2-1; TRBD2 aligns across 7 bases. The germline V gene encodes CDR1 SNHLY and CDR2 FYNNEI. The CDR3 has 14 amino acids. With 0 bases clipped from V and 9 bases from J, the junction kept 5 bases outside the gene matches. The CDR3 here is CASSEARTRSEQFF. The DNA of the CDR3 is TGTGCCAGCAGTGAAGCACGGACTAGGTCTGAGCAGTTCTTC. Full variable domain (rest looked up from reference TRBV2 and TRBJ2-1): EPEVTQTPSHQVTQMGQEVILRCVPISNHLYFYWYRQILGQKVEFLVSFYNNEISEKSEIFDDQFSVERPDGSNFTLKIRSTKLEDSAMYFCASSEARTRSEQFFGPGTRLTVL.

V is TRBV28 and J is TRBJ1-4, with 7 positions matching TRBD1. The ends lost 5 bases at V and 5 bases at J; junction bases unmatched: 5. The CDR3 sequence is 14 residues long. Per germline, CDR1 MDHEN and CDR2 SYDVKM. The CDR3 here is CASSTGQLNEKLFF. CDR3 coding DNA: TGTGCCAGCAGTACGGGACAGCTAAATGAAAAACTGTTTTTT.

The genes are TRBV6-5 and TRBJ2-7; weak D call: TRBD2 (7 bases). V dropped 5 bases and J dropped 7 bases, with 15 bases sitting between them. Looked up from germline, CDR1 is MNHEY and CDR2 is SVGAGI. CDR3 length equals 13 residues. The CDR3 reads CASSRGRGGEQYF. CDR3 sequence (DNA): TGTGCCAGCAGTCGAGGGAGGGGGGGTGAGCAGTACTTC.